These 24 T cell receptor beta chains were all obtained from the same sample, sequenced in a study of PD-1 blockade in classical Hodgkin lymphoma. Profiled with immunoSEQ multiplex PCR; TCRdb holds only in-frame clones, not every one. Found here are about 40,000 clones, 76% of them singletons; the top ten hold roughly 9.8%. All trial patients relapsed after autologous stem cell transplantation. This sample comprised peripheral blood mononuclear cells (PBMCs), obtained at baseline. These receptors all come from a human donor with classical Hodgkin lymphoma.

This chain's CDR3 is CASSQGPGHFAETQYF. In nucleotides, the CDR3 is TGCGCCAGCAGCCAGGGTCCGGGTCATTTTGCGGAGACCCAGTACTTC. J is TRBJ2-5 and V is TRBV4-1; D remains unclear. Deletions cut 3 bases from V and 5 bases from J, with 19 bases between. Germline V gives CDR1 MGHRA, CDR2 YSYEKL. The CDR3 has 16 residues.

Only one count was recorded for this clone. The chain combines TRBV7-9 with TRBJ2-4, with a weak D call TRBD1 (7 bases). Germline assignment: CDR1 SEHNR and CDR2 FQNEAQ (reference sequence). The CDR3 length is 15 residues. V lost 3 bases and J 9 bases, leaving 18 bases between the germline ends. The DNA of the CDR3 is TGTGCCAGCAGCTTCCCTCAGGGGGGAGCGGGCATTCAGTACTTC. Encoded protein: CASSFPQGGAGIQYF. Supplemented by reference TRBV7-9 and TRBJ2-4, the full variable domain reads DTGVSQNPRHKITKRGQNVTFRCDPISEHNRLYWYRQTLGQGPEFLTYFQNEAQLEKSRLLSDRFSAERPKGSFSTLEIQRTEQGDSAMYLCASSFPQGGAGIQYFGAGTRLSVL.

This clone was found a few times. The chain joins TRBV19 to TRBJ2-3; D uncertain. Germline V lookup: CDR1 LNHDA, CDR2 SQIVND (reference sequence). Trimming left V 1 base short and J 0 bases short, with 11 bases between. There are 16 residues in the CDR3. The CDR3 nucleotides are TGTGCCAGTAGTATAGGGTTAGCTGGGAGCACAGATACGCAGTATTTT. Encoded protein: CASSIGLAGSTDTQYF.

The J gene is TRBJ2-2, the V gene TRBV30; 9 bases line up with TRBD1. The J segment lost 3 bases and the V segment lost 4 bases, leaving 6 bases of the junction unmatched. Looked up from germline, CDR1 is GTSNPN and CDR2 is SVGIG (reference sequence). This CDR3 comprises 15 residues. CDR3: CAWKDRGSDTGELFF. In nucleotides, the CDR3 is TGTGCCTGGAAAGACAGGGGGTCGGACACCGGGGAGCTGTTTTTT. The full variable domain, with the rest looked up from reference TRBV30 and TRBJ2-2, is SQTIHQWPATLVQPVGSPLSLECTVEGTSNPNLYWYRQAAGRGLQLLFYSVGIGQISSEVPQNLSASRPQDRQFILSSKKLLLSDSGFYLCAWKDRGSDTGELFFGEGSRLTVL.

The chain links TRBV28 to TRBJ2-1; 7 bases map to TRBD2. The CDR3 loop spans 14 amino acids. CDR1 MDHEN and CDR2 SYDVKM come from the germline V gene. The junction had 11 bases not matched to a gene; V was cut back by 3 bases and J by 12 bases. The CDR3 region is CASSFVTSLNRQFF. The CDR3 nucleotides are TGTGCCAGCAGTTTCGTGACTAGCCTAAACAGGCAGTTCTTC.

This chain uses TRBV28 with TRBJ2-7; 8 nucleotides match TRBD1. The CDR3 has 15 residues. The germline CDR1 and CDR2 sequences are MDHEN and SYDVKM. J lost 4 bases, V lost 8 bases, and 13 bases had no gene match. CDR3 sequence reads: CASGPFSGGSYEQYF. For the CDR3, the DNA is TGTGCCAGCGGTCCTTTTTCAGGGGGCTCTTACGAGCAGTACTTC.

The chain links TRBV6-1 to TRBJ2-5, with 7 positions matching TRBD1. CDR1 is MNHNS and CDR2 is SASEGT in the germline V gene. Trimming took 6 bases from V and 5 from J; bases not matched to a gene: 6. This CDR3 is 13 amino acids long. As DNA, the CDR3 is TGTGCCAGCAGCGTGGACAGGTGGGAGACCCAGTACTTC. This encodes CASSVDRWETQYF.

As for this clone: Sequence at one end of the junction differs from germline and may be a read error. This chain joins TRBV5-4 and TRBJ2-2, with a possible D match to TRBD2 (7 bases). Germline CDR1 is SGHNT and CDR2 is YYREEE (reference sequence). The CDR3 sequence is 16 residues long. CDR3 sequence reads: CASSQEVEGGAGELFF. The CDR3 region has the DNA TGCGCCAGCAGCCAAGAGGTGGAGGGGGGGGCCGGGGAGCTGTTTTTT.

The genes are TRBV19 and TRBJ1-4, with D tentatively TRBD1 (5 bases). The CDR3 loop spans 14 amino acids. The germline CDR1 and CDR2 sequences are LNHDA and SQIVND (reference sequence). V lost 2 bases and J 7 bases, leaving 11 bases between the germline ends. The CDR3 region is CASSINQGREKLFF. In DNA form, the CDR3 reads TGTGCCAGTAGTATAAACCAGGGCCGTGAAAAACTGTTTTTT.

The chain carries TRBV30 and TRBJ2-3; weak D call: TRBD2 (6 bases). CDR3 size: 14 residues. V lost 5 bases and J 2 bases, leaving 14 bases between the germline ends. Germline V gives CDR1 GTSNPN, CDR2 SVGIG (reference sequence). CDR3 sequence reads: CAWDPGLFTDTQYF. As DNA, the CDR3 is TGTGCCTGGGACCCGGGACTCTTCACAGATACGCAGTATTTT.

This chain uses TRBV4-2 with TRBJ2-5; maybe TRBD1 (5 bases). This CDR3 has 17 residues. Per the germline V gene, CDR1 is LGHNA and CDR2 is YNFKEQ. V was cut by 1 base and J by 5 bases, with 20 bases left in between. The CDR3 spells CASSQVSGQGVPETQYF. Here the CDR3 DNA reads TGTGCCAGCAGCCAAGTGTCGGGCCAGGGCGTTCCGGAGACCCAGTACTTC.

The V and J genes are TRBV27 and TRBJ2-1; D possibly corresponds to TRBD1 (5 bases). This CDR3 region has 13 residues. Germline loops: CDR1 MNHEY, CDR2 SMNVEV (reference sequence). Trimming shortened V by 3 bases and J by 6 bases, and 9 bases separated the two germline ends. The CDR3 nucleotides read TGTGCCAGCAGTTTGAGACAGTCCAATGAGCAGTTCTTC. This codes for CASSLRQSNEQFF.

The chain uses TRBV11-2 and TRBJ2-7; D possibly corresponds to TRBD1 (6 bases). This CDR3 has 14 residues. CDR1 is SGHAT, CDR2 FQNNGV, per germline. V dropped 5 bases and J dropped 2 bases, with 13 bases sitting between them. CDR3 residues: CASSRQQGAYEQYF. The DNA for the CDR3 is TGTGCCAGCAGCCGACAACAGGGAGCCTACGAGCAGTACTTC.

The rearrangement joins TRBV6-5 to TRBJ1-1; possibly TRBD1 for D (5 bases). CDR1 is MNHEY and CDR2 is SVGAGI in the germline V gene. CDR3 length: 15 residues. Trimming pared 5 bases from V and 3 bases from J, leaving 16 bases between. The CDR3 here is CASSVVWGGDTEAFF. For the CDR3, the DNA is TGTGCCAGCAGTGTGGTTTGGGGGGGTGACACTGAAGCTTTCTTT.

The genes are TRBV18 and TRBJ2-2; 11 bases are shared with TRBD2. Germline CDR1 KGHSH, CDR2 LQKENI. The CDR3 is made up of 16 amino acids. V dropped 3 bases and J dropped 3; count of bases not matched to a gene: 3. The CDR3 DNA reads as TGTGCCAGCTCACCGGGACTAGCGGAAGACACCGGGGAGCTGTTTTTT. Its protein product is CASSPGLAEDTGELFF.

The CDR3 bases are TGTGCCAGTAGTGGCCCATCAGGGGTCAATGAGCAGTTCTTC. This translates into CASSGPSGVNEQFF. The chain carries TRBV19 and TRBJ2-1, with D possibly matching TRBD1 (6 bases). The CDR3 has 14 residues. Germline CDR1 is LNHDA and CDR2 is SQIVND (reference sequence). V gave up 5 bases and J gave up 6 bases, with 14 bases separating them.

The rearrangement joins TRBV5-4 to TRBJ2-1, with TRBD2 identical over 10 bases. Germline assignment: CDR1 SGHNT and CDR2 YYREEE (reference sequence). The length of the CDR3 is 15 residues. V shed 2 bases and J 5 bases; nucleotides not matched to a gene: 4. The DNA for the CDR3 is TGTGCCAGCAGCTTAGGACTAGCGGCTAACAATGAGCAGTTCTTC. As protein: CASSLGLAANNEQFF.

The chain couples TRBV11-1 to TRBJ2-1; 8 bases agree with TRBD2. Trimming removed 7 bases from V and 5 bases from J; junction bases left unmatched: 7. This CDR3 has 14 amino acids. Looked up from germline, CDR1 is SGHAT and CDR2 is FQDESV (reference sequence). CDR3 amino acids: CASTQGLDNNEQFF. CDR3 coding DNA: TGTGCCAGCACCCAGGGACTAGATAACAATGAGCAGTTCTTC.

The sample holds a few counts of this clone. The J gene is TRBJ1-5, the V gene TRBV4-1; tentative D call: TRBD1 (6 bases). The length of the CDR3 is 14 residues. CDR1 is MGHRA and CDR2 is YSYEKL in the germline V gene. The ends were cut back, 5 bases at V and 6 bases at J, with 14 bases in the middle. The CDR3 protein is CASSSQTGFQPQHF. The CDR3 nucleotides read TGCGCCAGCAGCTCTCAGACAGGTTTTCAGCCCCAGCATTTT.

This chain links TRBV7-9 with TRBJ2-3; D ambiguous. CDR1 SEHNR and CDR2 FQNEAQ come from the germline V gene (reference sequence). This CDR3 contains 14 residues. V gave up 5 bases and J gave up 0 bases, with 9 bases separating them. The CDR3 DNA sequence: TGTGCCAGCAGCCCTGCAGCTAGCACAGATACGCAGTATTTT. This encodes CASSPAASTDTQYF.

The chain links TRBV28 to TRBJ2-5; TRBD2 aligns across 8 bases. J was trimmed by 1 base and V by 5 bases; bases with no gene match: 3. Germline V gives CDR1 MDHEN, CDR2 SYDVKM. There are 14 residues in the CDR3. The CDR3 sequence: CASSIAGSQETQYF. The DNA for the CDR3 is TGTGCCAGCAGTATAGCGGGATCCCAAGAGACCCAGTACTTC. Together with reference TRBV28 and TRBJ2-5, the CDR3 gives the full variable domain: DVKVTQSSRYLVKRTGEKVFLECVQDMDHENMFWYRQDPGLGLRLIYFSYDVKMKEKGDIPEGYSVSREKKERFSLILESASTNQTSMYLCASSIAGSQETQYFGPGTRLLVL.

The chain employs TRBV29-1 and TRBJ1-2; a weak D match, TRBD1 (6 bases). CDR1 is SQVTM and CDR2 is ANQGSEA in the germline V gene. There are 13 residues in the CDR3. The ends were cut back, 4 bases at V and 6 bases at J, with 15 bases in the middle. The CDR3 loop reads CSVAEQGYDGYTF. The DNA for the CDR3 is TGCAGCGTTGCCGAACAGGGTTACGATGGCTACACCTTC.

This clone was counted a few times. The rearrangement links TRBV7-6 to TRBJ2-2, with TRBD2 identical over 10 bases. V shed 1 base, J shed 5 bases, and the junction held 7 bases outside the gene matches. CDR1 SGHVS and CDR2 FNYEAQ come from the germline V gene. The CDR3 loop spans 17 amino acids. CDR3 residues: CASSLEASGSGTGELFF. CDR3 nucleotide sequence: TGTGCCAGCAGCTTAGAGGCTAGCGGGAGCGGAACCGGGGAGCTGTTTTTT.

CDR3 in amino acids: CASSFRANLGSQPQHF. The CDR3 region has the DNA TGTGCCAGCAGTTTCCGGGCGAATTTGGGAAGTCAGCCCCAGCATTTT. J is TRBJ1-5 and V is TRBV6-5; D is unresolved. Germline CDR1 MNHEY, CDR2 SVGAGI. The CDR3 length is 16 residues. V was shortened by 4 bases and J by 6 bases, with 19 bases between the two germline ends.